This T cell receptor (beta chain) is from a study of blood T cell repertoires in COVID-19 (dated by TCRdb to about 2020). A note on the overall study: The collaborator samples originated in the United States, Italy and Spain and spanned the acute and convalescent phases of COVID-19. The material from the prospective study consisted of cDNA or gDNA derived from T cells, B-cell-depleted T cells, or PBMCs. Samples were obtained from the ongoing ImmuneRACE study (first 160 participants) and from some 1,200 subjects provided by 6 global collaborators. The repertoires were released in a freely available public database intended as a resource for research on the immune response to SARS-CoV-2. Subjects who had been exposed to COVID-19, were actively infected with it, or had recovered from it provided the deeply sampled blood TCRbeta repertoires that made up the dataset. A de-identified subject ID, COVID-19 status, age in years and sex were almost always included in the sample metadata. HLA class I and class II types, where available, came from metadata supplied by the sample provider rather than from assay-based typing. Study-level results and caveats: Clinical and demographic metadata were provided uncurated, with the amount varying by source and participant.

A word on this clone: Its antigen target is currently unknown. Base qualities are not recorded, but no much larger clone differs from it by a single base.

TCRbeta CDR3 regions were amplified from genomic DNA using the immunoSEQ Assay, a bias-controlled multiplex PCR. The original pipeline was this. The number of nucleated cells in each sample was estimated by amplification of reference gene primers within the assay. Sequence reads were collapsed and filtered to measure the absolute abundance of every unique TCRbeta CDR3 rearrangement. For each sample, productive Simpson clonality was calculated by taking the square root of Simpson's diversity index across productive rearrangements. TCRdb took this table from immuneACCESS and kept in-frame rearrangements with V and J called. Such tables lack part of the clones; where checked against another copy, unresolved V genes explain under half of the gap, and the rest is unexplained. V, J and clone size derive from that table, while D and trimming were established from the DNA sequence. The sample has 150,000 or so clones on record, 77% of them singletons. The top ten clonotypes cover more than 8.5% of the sample.

The collaborating institutions used their own protocols to collect whole blood in K2EDTA tubes. For TCRbeta analysis, collaborator samples were shipped as frozen whole blood, as isolated PBMCs, or as DNA extracted from either sample type. Sequencing was performed on peripheral blood. The TCR sequence derives from a woman between 50 and 59 years old with active or convalescent COVID-19.

For the CDR3, the sequence is CASSLSGGNYEQYF. The sequence in DNA is TGTGCCAGCAGCTTGAGCGGGGGTAACTACGAGCAGTACTTC. The sequence is built from TRBV5-6 and TRBJ2-7, with 8 central nucleotides matching TRBD2. CDR1 SGHDT and CDR2 YYEEEE are derived from the germline V gene. The CDR3 runs 14 amino acids, cysteine and phenylalanine included. The CDR3 DNA has 42 bases and is translated from base 1. The germline V end is reduced by 1 base and the J end by 3 bases; junction bases left unmatched: 3.